Reported below is one TCR beta chain. The sample comes from a study of blood T cell repertoires in COVID-19. V lost 0 bases to trimming and J lost 11 bases, with 8 bases between them. The CDR3 covers 12 residues. Germline V lookup: CDR1 MGHRA, CDR2 YSYEKL. TCRdb's copy holds only in-frame clones and misses some; the assay was immunoSEQ multiplex PCR. The sample lists 200,000 to 300,000 clones, around 86% occurring once. Sequenced input: peripheral blood. The sequence was collected from a woman aged 30 to 39 who had recovered from COVID-19. The rearrangement uses TRBV4-1 and TRBJ2-1; perhaps TRBD1 as D (6 bases). Here the CDR3 reads CASSQDRGKQFF. As DNA, the CDR3 is TGCGCCAGCAGCCAAGACAGGGGTAAGCAGTTCTTC.